Included here is one T cell receptor (beta chain) sequence, with context. The antigen is undetermined. This sample was taken from a study of cytomegalovirus exposure and HLA in healthy donors. Study outcomes and limitations: Associated with HLA alleles at 0.05 false discovery rate in a later analysis were some 18,000 TCR beta sequences. Later on, analysis showed that most CMV-associated TCR beta chains appeared to be HLA-restricted.

Primers: 60 Vbeta forward and 13 Jbeta reverse. Measured with immunoSEQ multiplex PCR; TCRdb has only the in-frame clones, and not every one. The repertoire consists of 93,000 or so clones, with 79% occurring once and the leading ten covering about 4.1%. The ends were cut back, 0 bases at V and 1 base at J, with 14 bases in the middle. Per the germline V gene, CDR1 is SGHRS and CDR2 is YFSETQ. The CDR3 totals 16 residues. Sequenced input: PBMCs. The gene calls are TRBV5-1 and TRBJ2-7; D may be TRBD1 (6 bases). The source of this sequence is a man in his fifties or sixties in good health and CMV-seropositive. Written as DNA, the CDR3 is TGCGCCAGCAGCTTGGGAGGGGCAGGGGTATCCTACGAGCAGTACTTC. This encodes CASSLGGAGVSYEQYF.